Sequencing of this TCR beta chain was carried out in a study of blood T cell repertoires in COVID-19. For the study at large: COVID-19 samples from acute and convalescent phases originated in the United States, Italy and Spain. T cells, B-cell-depleted T cells, or PBMCs supplied cDNA or gDNA.

V lost 2 bases and J 2 bases, leaving 17 bases between the germline ends. The germline V gene has CDR1 SGHRS and CDR2 YFSETQ. This CDR3 is built from 17 residues. Data came from immunoSEQ multiplex PCR; TCRdb stores just in-frame clones and leaves some out. In the table there are about 44,000 clones, around 89% of which are singletons. The chain is built from TRBV5-1 and TRBJ2-1; possible D gene TRBD2, 7 bases. The sequence derives from a man between 65 and 85 years old with active COVID-19. The sequenced material came from peripheral blood. The DNA of the CDR3 is TGCGCCAGCAGCTTACCACCGGGGGGCCCCACCTACAATGAGCAGTTCTTC. The encoded protein is CASSLPPGGPTYNEQFF.